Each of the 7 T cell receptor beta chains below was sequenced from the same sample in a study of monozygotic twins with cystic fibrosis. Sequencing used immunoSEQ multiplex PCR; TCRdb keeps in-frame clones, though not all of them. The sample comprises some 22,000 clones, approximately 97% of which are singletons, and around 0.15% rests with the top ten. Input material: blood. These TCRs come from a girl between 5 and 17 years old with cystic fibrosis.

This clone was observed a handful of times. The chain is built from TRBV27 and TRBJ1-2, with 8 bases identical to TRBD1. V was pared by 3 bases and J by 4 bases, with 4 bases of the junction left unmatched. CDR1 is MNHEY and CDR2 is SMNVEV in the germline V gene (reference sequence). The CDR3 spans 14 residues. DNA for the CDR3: TGTGCCAGCAGTTTGGACAGGGAACTCTATGGCTACACCTTC. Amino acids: CASSLDRELYGYTF.

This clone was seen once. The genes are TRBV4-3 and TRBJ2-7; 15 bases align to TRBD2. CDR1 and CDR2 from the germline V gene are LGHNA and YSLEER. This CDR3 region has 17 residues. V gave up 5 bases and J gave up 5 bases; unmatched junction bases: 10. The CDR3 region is CASSGGPGTSGRNEQYF. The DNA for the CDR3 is TGCGCCAGCAGCGGTGGCCCAGGGACTAGCGGGAGGAACGAGCAGTACTTC.

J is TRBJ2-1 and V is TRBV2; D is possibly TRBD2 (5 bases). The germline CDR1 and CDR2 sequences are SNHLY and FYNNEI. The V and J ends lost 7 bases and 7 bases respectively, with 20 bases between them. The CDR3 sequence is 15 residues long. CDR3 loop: CASMRVGKDWNEQFF. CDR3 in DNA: TGTGCCAGCATGAGGGTGGGAAAAGATTGGAATGAGCAGTTCTTC.

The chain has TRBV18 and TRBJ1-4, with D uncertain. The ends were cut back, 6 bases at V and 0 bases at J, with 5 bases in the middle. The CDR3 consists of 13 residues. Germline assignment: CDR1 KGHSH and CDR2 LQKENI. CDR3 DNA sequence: TGTGCCAGCTCCCAATCAACTAATGAAAAACTGTTTTTT. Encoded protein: CASSQSTNEKLFF.

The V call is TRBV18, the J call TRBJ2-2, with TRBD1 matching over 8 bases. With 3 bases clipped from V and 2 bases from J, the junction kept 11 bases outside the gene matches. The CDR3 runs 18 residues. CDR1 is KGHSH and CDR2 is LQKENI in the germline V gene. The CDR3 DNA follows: TGTGCCAGCTCACCGATGCAGGGGGCCTCGTTTAACACCGGGGAGCTGTTTTTT. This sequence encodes CASSPMQGASFNTGELFF. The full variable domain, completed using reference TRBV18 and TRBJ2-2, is NAGVMQNPRHLVRRRGQEARLRCSPMKGHSHVYWYRQLPEEGLKFMVYLQKENIIDESGMPKERFSAEFPKEGPSILRIQQVVRGDSAAYFCASSPMQGASFNTGELFFGEGSRLTVL.

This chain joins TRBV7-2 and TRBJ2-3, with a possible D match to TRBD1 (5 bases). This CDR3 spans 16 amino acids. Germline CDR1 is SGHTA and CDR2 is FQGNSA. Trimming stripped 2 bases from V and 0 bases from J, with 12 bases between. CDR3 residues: CASSLIAGLSTDTQYF. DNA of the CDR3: TGTGCCAGCAGCTTAATCGCAGGGCTTAGCACAGATACGCAGTATTTT.

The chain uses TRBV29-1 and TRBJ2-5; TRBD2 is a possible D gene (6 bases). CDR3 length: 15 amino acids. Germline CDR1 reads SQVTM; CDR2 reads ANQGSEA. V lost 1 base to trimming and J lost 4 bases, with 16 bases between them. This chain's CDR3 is CSVEGEAGSRETQYF. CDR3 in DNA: TGCAGCGTTGAAGGGGAAGCGGGTTCTCGAGAGACCCAGTACTTC.